The TCR beta chain described here comes from a study of T-cell reconstitution after alpha-beta-depleted transplantation in children (dated by TCRdb to the mid-2010s). About the full investigation: The study quantitatively tracked T-cell immune reconstitution after TCRalphabeta/CD19-depleted allogeneic hematopoietic cell transplantation in children using TCR repertoire profiling.

The receptor library was made with PCR. Sequencing was performed on an Illumina HiSeq 2500. TCR library preparation used molecular barcoding, with unique molecular identifiers applied to normalize quantification of the TCRbeta repertoire. The raw public reads went through TCRdb reprocessing: fastp at Q25, MiXCR clone calling, in-frame beta chains kept. Every distinct CDR3 protein forms one entry, paired with its most common genes and DNA. This sample has around 240,000 distinct CDR3 sequences in its table, and about 8.8% of those were observed once. Less than 6% of the sample comes from the top ten. At the junction V is shortened by 4 bases and J by 4 bases; bases outside the gene matches: 6. Taken from cysteine to phenylalanine, the CDR3 has 14 residues. Solely the CDR3 DNA is kept, with 42 bases framed from the first base. From the germline V gene, CDR1 is MNHEY and CDR2 is SVGAGI. In this sample, this clonotype turned up many times. What antigen it recognizes has not been identified. Base qualities are not provided; no much larger clone lies one nucleotide away.

The sample consisted of PBMCs from the stem cell graft donor, taken from the stem cell graft. Recombination joined TRBV6-5 with TRBJ1-2, and 7 junction bases match TRBD1. The receptor's source is a human donor who donated a stem cell graft to a child with SCID. The bases are TGTGCCAGCAGTTGGACAGGAGTATCCTATGGCTACACCTTC. It codes for CASSWTGVSYGYTF.